This T cell receptor beta chain was recorded in a study of blood T cells in healthy people across ages. The use of a sample-barcoded 5' primer and a J-beta primer mix characterized a second PCR of about 7 to 12 cycles. TCRdb analysed the 5' RACE reads with MiXCR anew, one entry per CDR3 protein. In the table there are 600,000 or so distinct CDR3 sequences, 20% to 25% of which are singletons. Extraction of total RNA produced a minimum of 5 micrograms from each sample. V was pared by 0 bases and J by 0 bases, with 7 bases of the junction left unmatched. CDR1 is SGDLS, CDR2 YYNGEE, per germline. The CDR3 spans 17 residues.

This chain links TRBV9 with TRBJ2-5; 8 bases match TRBD2. The sequence was collected from a man in his sixties or seventies in good health. Sequenced: blood. DNA of the CDR3: TGTGCCAGCAGCGTAGTGGGTAGCGGGACGTACCAAGAGACCCAGTACTTC. Its protein is CASSVVGSGTYQETQYF.